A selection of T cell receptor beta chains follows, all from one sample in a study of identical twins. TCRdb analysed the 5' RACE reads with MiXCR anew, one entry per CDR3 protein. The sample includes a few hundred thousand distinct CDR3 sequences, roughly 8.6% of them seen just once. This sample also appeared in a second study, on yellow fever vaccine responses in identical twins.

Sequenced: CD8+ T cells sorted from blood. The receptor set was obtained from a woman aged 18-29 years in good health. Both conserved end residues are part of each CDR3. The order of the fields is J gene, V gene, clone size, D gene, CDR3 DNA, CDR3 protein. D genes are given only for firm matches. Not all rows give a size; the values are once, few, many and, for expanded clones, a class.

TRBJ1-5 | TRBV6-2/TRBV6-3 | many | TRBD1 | TGTGCCAGCAGTACAGGGGTGACGGGCAATCAGCCCCAGCATTTT | CASSTGVTGNQPQHF
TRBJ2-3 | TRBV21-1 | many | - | TGTGCCAGCAGCAAACGGGCTAGCGGGGGGGCAGATACGCAGTATTTT | CASSKRASGGADTQYF
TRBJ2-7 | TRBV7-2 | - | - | TGTGCCAGCAGCCGCATGGGGGGATACGAGCAGTACTTC | CASSRMGGYEQYF
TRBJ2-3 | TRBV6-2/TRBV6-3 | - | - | TGTGCCAGCAGTTCCCTGGTGAGGCGGCAAACTAGCACAGATACGCAGTATTTT | CASSSLVRRQTSTDTQYF
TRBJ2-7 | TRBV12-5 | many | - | TGTGCTAGTGCCCTGGGGCAGGCGGGACGTCTCGAGCAGTACTTC | CASALGQAGRLEQYF
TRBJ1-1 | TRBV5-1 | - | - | TGCGCCAGCAGCTTGTTCGAAGACACTGAAGCTTTCTTT | CASSLFEDTEAFF
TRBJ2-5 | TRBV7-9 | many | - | TGTGCCAGCAGGTATCGGACGGACAGTCTGGAAAAGACCCAGTACTTC | CASRYRTDSLEKTQYF
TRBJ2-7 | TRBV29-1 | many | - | TGCAGCGTTATTGACAGTGAGATCTACGAGCAGTACTTC | CSVIDSEIYEQYF
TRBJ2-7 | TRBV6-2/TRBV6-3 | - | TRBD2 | TGTGCCAGCAGTTACTCGATTGCTAGCGGGAGGGGTCTCCCCTACGAGCAGTACTTC | CASSYSIASGRGLPYEQYF
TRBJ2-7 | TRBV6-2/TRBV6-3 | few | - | TGTGCCAGCAGTTACGTGGGCTACGAGCAGTACTTC | CASSYVGYEQYF
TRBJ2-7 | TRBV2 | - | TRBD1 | TGTGCCAGCAGCAGGACAGGCCTCTACGAGCAGTACTTC | CASSRTGLYEQYF
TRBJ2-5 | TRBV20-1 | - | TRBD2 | TGCTGTGCTAGAAACGGGGGCCTAGCGGGAGGGGATGAGACCCAGTACTTC | CCARNGGLAGGDETQYF
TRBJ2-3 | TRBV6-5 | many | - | TGTGCCAGCAGTTACGCGGACATCCGGAGCACAGATACGCAGTATTTT | CASSYADIRSTDTQYF
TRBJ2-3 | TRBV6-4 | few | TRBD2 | TGTGCCAGCAGTGACGCGGGAGGGACAGATACGCAGTATTTT | CASSDAGGTDTQYF
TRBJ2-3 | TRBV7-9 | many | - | TGTGCCAGCACCCAGCGTGGTCCCGTCCCAACAGATACGCAGTATTTT | CASTQRGPVPTDTQYF
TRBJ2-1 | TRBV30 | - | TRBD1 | TGTGCCTGGGAGACAGGGACGATGAGGCATGAGCAGTTCTTC | CAWETGTMRHEQFF
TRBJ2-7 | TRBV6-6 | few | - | TGTGCCAGCAGAAGGGACTTCTACTACGAGCAGTACTTC | CASRRDFYYEQYF
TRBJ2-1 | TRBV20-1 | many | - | TGCAGTGCCACCGCGGCCTCCCAAAGGTATGAGCAGTTCTTC | CSATAASQRYEQFF
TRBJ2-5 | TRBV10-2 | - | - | TGCGCCAGCAGAGCCCTAGACAGCCAAGAGACCCAGTACTTC | CASRALDSQETQYF
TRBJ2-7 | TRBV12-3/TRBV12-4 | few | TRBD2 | TGTGCCAGCAAAGAGGCGGGAGGGCACATCGAGCAGTACTTC | CASKEAGGHIEQYF
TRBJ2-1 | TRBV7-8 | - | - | TGTGCCAGCAGCTTAGATAGTTATAGCAGGGAGGAGCAGTTCTTC | CASSLDSYSREEQFF
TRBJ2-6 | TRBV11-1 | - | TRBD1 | TGTGCCAGCAGCTTAGGGGGACAGGCGTCCTCTGGGGCCAACGTCCTGACTTTC | CASSLGGQASSGANVLTF
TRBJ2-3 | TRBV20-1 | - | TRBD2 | TGCAGTGCTACCCTTAGCGGGACTAGCACAGATACGCAGTATTTT | CSATLSGTSTDTQYF
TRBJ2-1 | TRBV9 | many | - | TGTGCCACCGGTCGGGGGAGCTACAATGAGCAGTTCTTC | CATGRGSYNEQFF
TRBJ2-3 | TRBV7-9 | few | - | TGTGCCAGCAGGGCGGGACTCCCAGATACGCAGTATTTT | CASRAGLPDTQYF
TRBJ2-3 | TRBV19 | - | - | TGTGCCAGTAGTATACGCCCCACAGATACGCAGTATTTT | CASSIRPTDTQYF
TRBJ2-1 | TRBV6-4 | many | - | TGTGCCAGCAGTGACTCCGAGGGTTACAATGAGCAGTTCTTC | CASSDSEGYNEQFF
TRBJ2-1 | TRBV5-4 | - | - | TGTGCCAGCAGCTTTTTGGGAGGCAATGAGCAGTTCTTC | CASSFLGGNEQFF
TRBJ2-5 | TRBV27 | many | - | TGTGCCAGCAGTCCCATCCCGAGGGTTGGAGAGACCCAGTACTTC | CASSPIPRVGETQYF
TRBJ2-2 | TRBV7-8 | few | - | TGTGCCAGCAGCCCGAGGGGGAGGGGCACCGGGGAGCTGTTTTTT | CASSPRGRGTGELFF
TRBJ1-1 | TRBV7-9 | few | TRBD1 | TGTGCCAGCATCGCGGGACAGGAATTGAACACTGAAGCTTTCTTT | CASIAGQELNTEAFF
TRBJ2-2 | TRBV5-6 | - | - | TGTGCCATGGGCACCGAGCTCACCGGGGAGCTGTTTTTT | CAMGTELTGELFF
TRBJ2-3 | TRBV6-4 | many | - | TGTGCCAGCAGTGGGTCGGTGCAGGGAGATACGCAGTATTTT | CASSGSVQGDTQYF
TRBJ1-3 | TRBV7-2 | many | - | TGTGCCAGCAGCTTAGGAGCAGGAGGTGGAAACACCATATATTTT | CASSLGAGGGNTIYF
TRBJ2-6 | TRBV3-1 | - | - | TGTGCCACCAGCCAAGATGAGGGCAGGGGACTCGCTGGGGCCAACGTCCTGACTTTC | CATSQDEGRGLAGANVLTF
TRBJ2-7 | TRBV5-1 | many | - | TGCGCCAGCAGCTTGGACACAGGGTACGAGCAGTACTTC | CASSLDTGYEQYF
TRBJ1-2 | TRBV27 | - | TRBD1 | TGTGCCAGCAGTTTAACCCGGGACAGCTATGGCTACACCTTC | CASSLTRDSYGYTF
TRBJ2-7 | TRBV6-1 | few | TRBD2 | TGTGCCAGCAGGCCACGACTAGCGGGACTACCCTACGAGCAGTACTTC | CASRPRLAGLPYEQYF
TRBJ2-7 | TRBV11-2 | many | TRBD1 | TGTGCCAGCAGAGTACAGGGGGCAATGTCCAACGAGCAGTACTTC | CASRVQGAMSNEQYF
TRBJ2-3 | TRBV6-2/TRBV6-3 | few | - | TGTGCCAGCAGTTACGGAAGGGCGGGGGCAGACACAGATACGCAGTATTTT | CASSYGRAGADTDTQYF
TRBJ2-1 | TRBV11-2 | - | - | TGTGCCAGCAGCCTATCTTCAAGCGACTACAATGAGCAGTTCTTC | CASSLSSSDYNEQFF
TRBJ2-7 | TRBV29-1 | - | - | TGCAGCGTTGTCCAGGCAGGTTCCTACGAGCAGTACTTC | CSVVQAGSYEQYF
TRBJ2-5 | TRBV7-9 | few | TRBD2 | TGTGCCAGCGACCGATGGACTAGCGATGAGGGGACCCAGTACTTC | CASDRWTSDEGTQYF
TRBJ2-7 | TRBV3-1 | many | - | TGTGCCAGCAGCCCAGGGGACCCCAGTTACGAGCAGTACTTC | CASSPGDPSYEQYF
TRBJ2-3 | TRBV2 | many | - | TGTGCCAGCAGTGATATAGCAGGGGCCGAGGAAGATACGCAGTATTTT | CASSDIAGAEEDTQYF
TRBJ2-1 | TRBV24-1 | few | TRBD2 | TGTGCCACCAGTGATTTGATACTAGCGGGAGGGAATGAGCAGTTCTTC | CATSDLILAGGNEQFF
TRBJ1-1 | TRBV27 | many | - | TGTGCCAGCAGTTTCGGTCGGAGGGCTTTCTTT | CASSFGRRAFF
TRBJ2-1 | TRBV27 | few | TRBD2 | TGTGCCAGCAGTCTTAGCGGGGGGGCCATTAATGAGCAGTTCTTC | CASSLSGGAINEQFF
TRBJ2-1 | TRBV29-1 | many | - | TGCAGCGTTTTAATGGTCTCCTACAATGAGCAGTTCTTC | CSVLMVSYNEQFF